The 6 T cell receptor beta chains listed next were all sequenced from one sample in a study of T-cell memory formation after mild COVID-19. TCRdb called the 5' RACE reads again in MiXCR, with one record for every CDR3 protein. Altogether 380,000 or so distinct CDR3 sequences are present, approximately 14% being singletons, with the ten largest covering about 20%. The sample taken for sequencing was PBMCs or a T cell subset sorted from them (not recorded which). These receptors all stem from a man between 18 and 35 years old who had mild COVID-19 (a few samples of this study predate the infection). Cell type and time point are not known.

The V and J genes are TRBV7-9 and TRBJ2-3; D is unclear. This CDR3 is 13 amino acids long. V gave up 7 bases and J gave up 5 bases, with 13 bases separating them. Germline values: CDR1 SEHNR, CDR2 FQNEAQ (reference sequence). The CDR3 bases are TGTGCCAGCATCCCAACGTCTGTAGATACGCAGTATTTT. It specifies CASIPTSVDTQYF.

This clonotype was recorded a few times. The J gene is TRBJ2-3, the V gene TRBV7-2; the D gene is possibly TRBD2 (7 bases). V lost 5 bases to trimming and J lost 5 bases, with 17 bases between them. CDR1 SGHTA and CDR2 FQGNSA come from the germline V gene. This CDR3 spans 15 amino acids. The CDR3 DNA follows: TGTGCCAGCAGCCCGACCCGGGGGGCCCAAGATACGCAGTATTTT. This codes for CASSPTRGAQDTQYF. The full variable domain, completed using reference TRBV7-2 and TRBJ2-3, is GAGVSQSPSNKVTEKGKDVELRCDPISGHTALYWYRQSLGQGLEFLIYFQGNSAPDKSGLPSDRFSAERTGGSVSTLTIQRTQQEDSAVYLCASSPTRGAQDTQYFGPGTRLTVL.

This clonotype was detected many times. V is TRBV3-1 and J is TRBJ2-7; 9 bases fit TRBD2. This CDR3 spans 15 amino acids. V gave up 4 bases and J gave up 3 bases; unmatched junction bases: 7. Germline CDR1 LGHDT, CDR2 YNNKEL (reference sequence). The CDR3 DNA sequence: TGTGCCAGCAGCCCTTTAGCGGGGGCTAGCTACGAGCAGTACTTC. Translating gives CASSPLAGASYEQYF.

This clonotype occurred many times. V usage is TRBV7-9 and J usage is TRBJ2-7, with TRBD1 matching over 8 bases. The CDR3 length is 14 residues. CDR1 SEHNR and CDR2 FQNEAQ come from the germline V gene (reference sequence). Losses at the gene ends were 3 bases for V and 3 bases for J; bases not matched to a gene: 4. CDR3 nucleotides: TGTGCCAGCAGCTTCGGACAGGGTATCTACGAGCAGTACTTC. Amino acid sequence: CASSFGQGIYEQYF.

This clonotype was counted only a few times. This sequence joins TRBV12-3 or TRBV12-4 and TRBJ1-6, with D tentatively TRBD1 (5 bases). The CDR3 is 11 residues long. The germline V and J ends were trimmed by 7 bases and 9 bases, with 7 bases remaining between them. The CDR3 here is CASTQGSPLHF. As DNA, the CDR3 is TGTGCCAGCACCCAGGGTTCACCCCTCCACTTT.

This clonotype has a count of ten or more. The chain couples TRBV20-1 to TRBJ2-3, with D possibly TRBD2 on 6 matching bases. This CDR3 is built from 14 residues. CDR1 and CDR2 (germline): DFQATT, SNEGSKA (reference sequence). Trimming stripped 5 bases from V and 4 bases from J, with 16 bases between. CDR3 nucleotide sequence: TGCAGTGCTGGGGGAGGTTTCGGGTCAGATACGCAGTATTTT. It specifies CSAGGGFGSDTQYF.